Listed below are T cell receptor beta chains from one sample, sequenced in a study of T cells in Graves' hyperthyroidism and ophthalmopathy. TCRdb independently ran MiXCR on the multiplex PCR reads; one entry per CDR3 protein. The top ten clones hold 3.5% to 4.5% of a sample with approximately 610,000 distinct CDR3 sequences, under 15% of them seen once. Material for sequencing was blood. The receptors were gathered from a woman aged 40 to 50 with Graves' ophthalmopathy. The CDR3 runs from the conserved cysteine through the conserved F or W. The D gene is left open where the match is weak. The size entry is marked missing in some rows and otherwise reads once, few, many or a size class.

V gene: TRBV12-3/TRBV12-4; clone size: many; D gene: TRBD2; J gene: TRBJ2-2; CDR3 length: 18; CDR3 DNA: TGTGCCAGCAGTGGCGAGTTGACGGGACTAGCGAACACCGGGGAGCTGTTTTTT; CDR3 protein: CASSGELTGLANTGELFF
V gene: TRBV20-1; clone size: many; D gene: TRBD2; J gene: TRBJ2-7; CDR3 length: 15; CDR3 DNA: TGCAGTGCTAGAAAAGGACTAGCGGACTCCTACGAGCAGTACTTC; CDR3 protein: CSARKGLADSYEQYF
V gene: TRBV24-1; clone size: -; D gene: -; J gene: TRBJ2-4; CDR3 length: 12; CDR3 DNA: TGTGCCACCAGTGATTTGCCCGGGTTCAAGTACTTC; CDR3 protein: CATSDLPGFKYF
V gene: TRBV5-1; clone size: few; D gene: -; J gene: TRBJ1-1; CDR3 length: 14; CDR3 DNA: TGCGCCAGCATAGAAGGAAATCAGAACACTGAAGCTTTCTTT; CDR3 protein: CASIEGNQNTEAFF
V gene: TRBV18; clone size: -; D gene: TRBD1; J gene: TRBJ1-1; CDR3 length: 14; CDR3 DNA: TGTGCCAGCTCACCGGGACAGGAAAAAACTGAAGCTTTCTTT; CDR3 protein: CASSPGQEKTEAFF
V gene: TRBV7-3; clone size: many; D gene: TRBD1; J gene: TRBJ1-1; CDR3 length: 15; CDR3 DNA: TGTGCCAGCAGCACATCCGGGACAGGGGGGACTGAAGCTTTCTTT; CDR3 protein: CASSTSGTGGTEAFF
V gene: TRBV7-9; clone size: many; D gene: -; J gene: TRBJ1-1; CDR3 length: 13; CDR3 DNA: TGTGCCAGCAGCCAAGGGGTTTACACTGAAGCTTTCTTT; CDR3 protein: CASSQGVYTEAFF
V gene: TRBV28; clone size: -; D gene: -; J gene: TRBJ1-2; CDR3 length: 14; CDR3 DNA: TGTGCCAGCGAGAGGGGCGGTTGGAACTATGGCTACACCTTC; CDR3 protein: CASERGGWNYGYTF
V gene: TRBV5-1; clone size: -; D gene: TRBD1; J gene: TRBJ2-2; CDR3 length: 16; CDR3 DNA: TGCGCCAGCAGCTTGTCCGGGACAGTGGAACACGGGGAGCTGTTTTTT; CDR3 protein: CASSLSGTVEHGELFF
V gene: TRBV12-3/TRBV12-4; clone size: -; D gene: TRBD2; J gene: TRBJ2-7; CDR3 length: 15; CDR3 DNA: TGTGCCAGCAGCCGCCCGGGACTACCCTTCTACGAGCAGTACTTC; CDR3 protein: CASSRPGLPFYEQYF
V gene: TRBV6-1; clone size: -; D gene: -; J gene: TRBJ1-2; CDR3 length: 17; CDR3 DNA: TGTGCCAGCAGTGAAGTTGAGATCGCCTCGTTCTTGTATGGCTACACCTTC; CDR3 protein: CASSEVEIASFLYGYTF
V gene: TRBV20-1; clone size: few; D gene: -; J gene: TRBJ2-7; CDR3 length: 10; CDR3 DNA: TGCAGTGCTAGAGTCTACGAGCAGTACTTC; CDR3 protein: CSARVYEQYF
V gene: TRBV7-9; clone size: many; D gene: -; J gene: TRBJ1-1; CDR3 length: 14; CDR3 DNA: TGTGCCAGCAGTCCGGGGACGAGAAACACTGAAGCTTTCTTT; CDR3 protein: CASSPGTRNTEAFF
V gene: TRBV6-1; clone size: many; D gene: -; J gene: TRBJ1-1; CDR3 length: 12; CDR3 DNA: TGTGCCAGCGAAGCCTGGGAAACTGAAGCTTTCTTT; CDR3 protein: CASEAWETEAFF
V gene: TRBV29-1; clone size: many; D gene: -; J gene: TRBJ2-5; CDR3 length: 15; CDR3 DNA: TGCAGCGTTGAAGGAGGAGCCCTAGCATTAGAGACCCAGTACTTC; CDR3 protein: CSVEGGALALETQYF
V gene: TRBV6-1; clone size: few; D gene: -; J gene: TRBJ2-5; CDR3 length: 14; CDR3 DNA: TGTGCCAGCAGCGAGACATCATACCAAGAGACCCAGTACTTC; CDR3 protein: CASSETSYQETQYF
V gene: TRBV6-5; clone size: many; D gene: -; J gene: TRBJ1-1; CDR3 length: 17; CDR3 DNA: TGTGCCAGCAGTTACCTCCCTCTGGGCAAATCGAACACTGAAGCTTTCTTT; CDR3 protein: CASSYLPLGKSNTEAFF
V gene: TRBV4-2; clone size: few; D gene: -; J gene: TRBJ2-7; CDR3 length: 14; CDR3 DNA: TGTGCCAGCAGCCAAGATAAACAGGAATACGAGCAGTACTTC; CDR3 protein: CASSQDKQEYEQYF
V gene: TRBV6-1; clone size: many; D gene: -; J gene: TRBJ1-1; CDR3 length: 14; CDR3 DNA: TGTGCCAGCAGTGAAAGGGCAGGAGGGACTGAAGCTTTCTTT; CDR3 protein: CASSERAGGTEAFF